This T cell receptor beta chain was identified during a study of blood T cell repertoires in COVID-19. Across the study: Researchers got acute and convalescent COVID-19 samples from the United States, Italy and Spain.

This CDR3 is 16 amino acids long. J lost 5 bases, V lost 3 bases, and 6 bases had no gene match. The germline V gene encodes CDR1 SGHKS and CDR2 YYEKEE (reference sequence). Study processing details: Cell counts per sample came from amplifying reference gene primers. Profiled with immunoSEQ multiplex PCR; TCRdb holds only in-frame clones, not every one. The V and J calls and clone size were taken over from that table, and D and trimming were inferred from the DNA. The sample holds roughly 70,000 clones; 80% are singletons and the top ten take 15% to 20%. Only a few counts were recorded for this clone.

The clonotype originates from a man in his 70s who had recovered from COVID-19. The chain recombines TRBV5-5 with TRBJ2-5, with TRBD2 matching 14 bases. Sequencing used peripheral blood. The CDR3 is CASSSPGLAGVETQYF. The CDR3 nucleotides read TGTGCCAGCAGCTCCCCGGGACTAGCGGGAGTGGAGACCCAGTACTTC.